The 25 T cell receptor beta chains given below trace back to one sample, sequenced in a study of blood T cells in healthy people across ages. A second PCR of roughly 7 to 11 cycles used a sample-barcoded 5' primer and a J-beta primer mix. TCRdb ran MiXCR on the 5' RACE reads and lists one entry per CDR3 protein. The sample carries approximately 800,000 distinct CDR3 sequences, about 61% recorded once. Sequencing used blood. The source of these receptors is a middle-aged man in good health.

The chain combines TRBV9 with TRBJ2-1, with TRBD1 identical over 8 bases. The DNA end favors TRBJ2-7, so the J call may be wrong. Germline V lookup: CDR1 SGDLS, CDR2 YYNGEE. The CDR3 contains 14 residues. CDR3 nucleotide sequence: TGTGCCAGTAGTCGACAGGGGACCTACAATGAGCAGTACTTC. It specifies CASSRQGTYNEQYF.

This clonotype was counted between two and nine times. The J gene is TRBJ2-7, the V gene TRBV28, with TRBD1 matching 10 bases. The CDR3 loop spans 16 amino acids. V was pared by 5 bases and J by 1 base, with 8 bases of the junction left unmatched. Looked up from germline, CDR1 is MDHEN and CDR2 is SYDVKM. CDR3 sequence: CASSLDRGPLSYEQYF. Here the CDR3 DNA reads TGTGCCAGCAGTCTAGACAGGGGGCCGCTTTCCTACGAGCAGTACTTC. Filled out from reference TRBV28 and TRBJ2-7, the complete variable domain reads DVKVTQSSRYLVKRTGEKVFLECVQDMDHENMFWYRQDPGLGLRLIYFSYDVKMKEKGDIPEGYSVSREKKERFSLILESASTNQTSMYLCASSLDRGPLSYEQYFGPGTRLTVT.

The chain employs TRBV6-5 and TRBJ2-1; TRBD1 aligns across 8 bases. V gave up 0 bases and J gave up 10 bases; unmatched junction bases: 14. The CDR3 has 17 amino acids. Germline V gene data show CDR1 as MNHEY and CDR2 as SVGAGI. CDR3 nucleotides: TGTGCCAGCAGTTACTCGATAGGGGACAGGAAAGGTCTCGAGCAGTTCTTC. Encoded protein: CASSYSIGDRKGLEQFF.

This chain links TRBV7-2 with TRBJ1-2; tentatively, D is TRBD1 (5 bases). V was shortened by 0 bases and J by 10 bases, with 12 bases between the two germline ends. The CDR3 totals 13 residues. Germline CDR1 and CDR2: SGHTA and FQGNSA. This CDR3 reads CASSLAVVQAYTF. CDR3 coding DNA: TGTGCCAGCAGCTTAGCGGTGGTACAGGCCTACACCTTC.

There are a few counts of this clonotype. The chain is built from TRBV24-1 and TRBJ2-1; D is possibly TRBD2 (6 bases). The CDR3 sequence is 14 residues long. Germline V gene data show CDR1 as KGHDR and CDR2 as SFDVKD. With 9 bases removed from V and 2 bases from J, the gap between germline ends came to 13 bases. CDR3 protein: CATGEAGTYNEQFF. CDR3 sequence (DNA): TGTGCCACCGGGGAGGCGGGTACCTACAATGAGCAGTTCTTC.

CDR3 bases: TGCAGTGCTAGAGATGAGACCACTCGGGATGGCTACACCTTC. It specifies CSARDETTRDGYTF. J is TRBJ1-2 and V is TRBV20-1; D gene ambiguous. Germline V gene sequence: CDR1 DFQATT, CDR2 SNEGSKA (reference sequence). V lost 0 bases and J lost 6, with 14 bases in between. The length of the CDR3 is 14 residues.

This sequence joins TRBV4-3 and TRBJ2-1; D uncertain. The CDR3 spans 16 residues. Trimming removed 2 bases from V and 3 bases from J, with 14 bases in between. Looked up from germline, CDR1 is LGHNA and CDR2 is YSLEER. The CDR3 here is CASSQRRADGYNEQFF. The CDR3 region has the DNA TGCGCCAGCAGCCAACGTAGGGCCGACGGCTACAATGAGCAGTTCTTC.

Points on this clonotype: One end of the junction varies from germline; a read error may be responsible. This chain uses TRBV24-1 with TRBJ2-3, with 10 bases matching TRBD2. Per germline, CDR1 KGHDR and CDR2 SFDVKD. The CDR3 totals 16 residues. CDR3 protein: CAASLHLAGDTDTQYF. CDR3 coding DNA: TGTGCCGCCAGCCTACACCTAGCGGGGGATACAGATACGCAGTATTTT.

The V gene is TRBV9, the J gene TRBJ2-2; a possible D gene is TRBD2 (5 bases). The V end was cut by 3 bases, the J end by 6 bases, with 9 bases between. This CDR3 contains 13 residues. Germline-derived CDR1 and CDR2 are SGDLS and YYNGEE. CDR3 loop: CASSGGWSGELFF. CDR3 bases: TGTGCCAGCAGCGGAGGGTGGTCCGGGGAGCTGTTTTTT.

The V and J genes are TRBV6-6 and TRBJ2-3; a weak D match, TRBD1 (7 bases). The CDR3 is made up of 16 amino acids. With 9 bases removed from V and 2 bases from J, the gap between germline ends came to 21 bases. The V gene's germline CDR1 is MNHNY and CDR2 SVGAGI (reference sequence). The CDR3 sequence is CASPSSEGALTDTQYF. CDR3 nucleotides: TGTGCCAGTCCCTCCTCGGAGGGGGCACTCACAGATACGCAGTATTTT.

The rearrangement joins TRBV13 to TRBJ2-6; D remains ambiguous. V lost 2 bases and J lost 2, with 7 bases in between. CDR1 and CDR2 (germline): PRHDT, FYEKMQ (reference sequence). The CDR3 totals 15 residues. Here the CDR3 reads CASSLIGTGANVLTF. In nucleotides, the CDR3 is TGTGCCAGCAGCTTAATAGGGACTGGGGCCAACGTCCTGACTTTC. The full variable domain, rest sourced from reference TRBV13 and TRBJ2-6, is AAGVIQSPRHLIKEKRETATLKCYPIPRHDTVYWYQQGPGQDPQFLISFYEKMQSDKGSIPDRFSAQQFSDYHSELNMSSLELGDSALYFCASSLIGTGANVLTFGAGSRLTVL.

This chain joins TRBV20-1 and TRBJ2-1, with 11 positions matching TRBD2. Germline V gives CDR1 DFQATT, CDR2 SNEGSKA (reference sequence). The trim removed 6 bases at V and 6 bases at J, leaving 7 bases unmatched. The length of the CDR3 is 14 residues. The chain's CDR3 is CSALGTSGLNEQFF. The CDR3 nucleotides are TGCAGTGCCTTGGGGACTAGCGGCCTCAATGAGCAGTTCTTC.

V is TRBV7-3 and J is TRBJ1-2; D is undetermined. Germline-derived CDR1 and CDR2 are SGHTA and FQGTGA. V was cut by 5 bases and J by 9 bases, with 19 bases left in between. The length of the CDR3 is 14 residues. CDR3 loop: CASSTPTSTTRYTF. The CDR3 DNA reads TGTGCCAGCAGCACCCCGACATCCACAACTCGCTACACCTTC. The variable domain in full, with the rest retrieved from reference TRBV7-3 and TRBJ1-2, is GAGVSQTPSNKVTEKGKYVELRCDPISGHTALYWYRQSLGQGPEFLIYFQGTGAADDSGLPNDRFFAVRPEGSVSTLKIQRTERGDSAVYLCASSTPTSTTRYTFGSGTRLTVV.

V is TRBV27 and J is TRBJ2-7, with 8 bases aligning to TRBD2. Germline V CDR1 and CDR2: MNHEY, SMNVEV (reference sequence). V lost 6 bases to trimming and J lost 2 bases; unmatched junction nucleotides: 9. CDR3 length: 15 residues. The CDR3 region is CASSRSPGLAYEQYF. Written as DNA, the CDR3 is TGTGCCAGCAGCCGATCCCCGGGACTAGCCTACGAGCAGTACTTC.

The J gene is TRBJ2-1, the V gene TRBV7-2; the match to TRBD2 covers 11 bases. The ends lost 7 bases at V and 9 bases at J; junction bases unmatched: 8. Germline values: CDR1 SGHTA, CDR2 FQGNSA. There are 14 residues in the CDR3. The CDR3 is CASTVSGRASEQFF. The CDR3 region has the DNA TGTGCCAGCACCGTTAGCGGGAGGGCTAGTGAGCAGTTCTTC.

The genes are TRBV15 and TRBJ2-2, with 14 bases matching TRBD2. The CDR3 covers 17 residues. The ends lost 0 bases at V and 6 bases at J; junction bases unmatched: 3. Germline V gives CDR1 LNHNV, CDR2 YYDKDF (reference sequence). The DNA for the CDR3 is TGTGCCACCAGCAGAGATCGGACTAGCGGGAGGTCCGGGGAGCTGTTTTTT. It encodes CATSRDRTSGRSGELFF.

The V and J genes are TRBV12-5 and TRBJ2-3; no firm D call. Germline assignment: CDR1 LGHNT and CDR2 FRNRAP. V gave up 6 bases and J gave up 3 bases, with 16 bases separating them. The CDR3 extends over 15 amino acids. CDR3 protein: CASGLGRALTDTQYF. The CDR3 nucleotides read TGTGCTAGTGGCCTTGGACGGGCCCTAACAGATACGCAGTATTTT.

The chain recombines TRBV20-1 with TRBJ2-1, with D possibly matching TRBD2 (5 bases). The CDR3 extends over 14 amino acids. The V end lost 1 base, the J end lost 3 bases, and 10 bases lay between the germline ends. Looked up from germline, CDR1 is DFQATT and CDR2 is SNEGSKA (reference sequence). The CDR3 nucleotides read TGCAGTGCTAGAGCGGGGATTAACTACAATGAGCAGTTCTTC. As protein: CSARAGINYNEQFF.

The rearrangement links TRBV12-3 or TRBV12-4 to TRBJ1-4, with D perhaps TRBD1 (6 bases). This CDR3 comprises 14 residues. V dropped 1 base and J dropped 8 bases, with 11 bases sitting between them. DNA of the CDR3: TGTGCCAGCAGTTTAGTCGGACAGCTAGAAAAACTGTTTTTT. Its translation: CASSLVGQLEKLFF.

The V gene is TRBV6-2 or TRBV6-3, the J gene TRBJ1-6; no firm D call. This CDR3 contains 19 residues. CDR1 and CDR2 (germline): MNHEY, SVGEGT. The ends were cut back, 2 bases at V and 0 bases at J, with 17 bases in the middle. CDR3 sequence (DNA): TGTGCCAGCAGTTACAGGGCAGCCGCGTCAAGCTCCTATAATTCACCCCTCCACTTT. It is translated as CASSYRAAASSSYNSPLHF.

The chain links TRBV6-6 to TRBJ2-1, with a weak D call TRBD2 (7 bases). Looked up from germline, CDR1 is MNHNY and CDR2 is SVGAGI (reference sequence). Trimming left V 4 bases short and J 7 bases short, with 14 bases between. This CDR3 is 14 amino acids long. The CDR3 nucleotides read TGTGCCAGCAGTTTCGAGGGGGGGCCGAATGAGCAGTTCTTC. Translating gives CASSFEGGPNEQFF.

This chain connects TRBV20-1 to TRBJ2-1; possibly TRBD1 for D (6 bases). This CDR3 has 12 amino acids. CDR1 DFQATT and CDR2 SNEGSKA come from the germline V gene (reference sequence). V lost 3 bases and J lost 9, with 12 bases in between. CDR3 region: CSASYRVGEQFF. CDR3 coding DNA: TGCAGTGCTAGCTACAGGGTTGGTGAGCAGTTCTTC.

The chain couples TRBV6-2 or TRBV6-3 to TRBJ2-7, with D unresolved. With the DNA end fitting TRBJ2-5 better, the J assignment may be wrong. The CDR3 is made up of 13 amino acids. The germline V gene has CDR1 MNHEY and CDR2 SVGEGT. Here the CDR3 reads CASSYEARETQYF. DNA of the CDR3: TGTGCCAGCAGTTACGAGGCCAGAGAGACCCAGTACTTC.

The rearrangement uses TRBV11-2 and TRBJ2-1, with D uncertain. CDR1 and CDR2 (germline): SGHAT, FQNNGV. The CDR3 covers 14 residues. V lost 3 bases and J lost 3, with 9 bases in between. The DNA of the CDR3 is TGTGCCAGCAGCTTCGAACAGTTCTACAATGAGCAGTTCTTC. The encoded protein is CASSFEQFYNEQFF.

The chain couples TRBV29-1 to TRBJ1-4; D is uncertain. Trimming cost V 6 bases and J 3 bases, with 14 bases left between them. Per germline, CDR1 SQVTM and CDR2 ANQGSEA. CDR3 length: 14 residues. The CDR3 reads CSVRVWDSNEKLFF. The CDR3 nucleotides read TGCAGCGTACGGGTGTGGGATTCTAATGAAAAACTGTTTTTT.